This T cell receptor beta chain was profiled in a study of blood T cell repertoires in COVID-19. Sequencing was performed with immunoSEQ multiplex PCR; in TCRdb, only in-frame clones are kept and a portion is missing. This repertoire shows hundreds of thousands of clones, approximately 78% found once; its top ten account for 5%. Participant ages covered about 18 to 100 years across 20 to 30 US areas. The study recruited exposed participants who had met a COVID-19 case within 2 weeks before entry. Sequenced sample: PBMCs or T cells enriched from blood (not recorded which). The receptor's source is a man in his forties or fifties who had been exposed to COVID-19.

The CDR3 spells CASSSATGGQPQHF. The CDR3 DNA follows: TGTGCCAGCAGCTCAGCGACAGGGGGACAGCCCCAGCATTTT. The V and J genes are TRBV7-2 and TRBJ1-5, with 9 positions matching TRBD1. The CDR3 contains 14 residues. Unmatched junction bases numbered 5, after V lost 4 bases and J lost 7 bases. The germline CDR1 and CDR2 sequences are SGHTA and FQGNSA.